The 6 T cell receptor beta chains below come from one sample, sequenced in a study of CD8+ T cells in alopecia areata. RNA was isolated and reverse transcribed to cDNA, the sequencing template. Data came from immunoSEQ multiplex PCR; TCRdb stores just in-frame clones and leaves some out. The profile shows about 130,000 clones, 49% of them singletons. The sample was CD8+ T cells sorted from blood, taken at week 0. These receptors were collected from a human donor with alopecia areata.

This rearrangement joins TRBV5-6 to TRBJ2-7; 8 bases match TRBD1. This CDR3 spans 14 amino acids. V gave up 2 bases and J gave up 2 bases; unmatched junction bases: 3. Germline CDR1 reads SGHDT; CDR2 reads YYEEEE. The CDR3 is CASSLRDRTYEQYF. For the CDR3, the DNA is TGTGCCAGCAGCTTAAGGGACAGGACCTACGAGCAGTACTTC. Filled out from reference TRBV5-6 and TRBJ2-7, the complete variable domain reads DAGVTQSPTHLIKTRGQQVTLRCSPKSGHDTVSWYQQALGQGPQFIFQYYEEEERQRGNFPDRFSGHQFPNYSSELNVNALLLGDSALYLCASSLRDRTYEQYFGPGTRLTVT.

There are a few counts of this clone. The chain joins TRBV10-3 to TRBJ2-6; D remains unclear. V dropped 2 bases and J dropped 0 bases, with 8 bases sitting between them. Germline V gene sequence: CDR1 ENHRY, CDR2 SYGVKD. CDR3 size: 16 residues. This chain's CDR3 is CAISEAEISGANVLTF. The CDR3 DNA sequence: TGTGCCATCAGTGAGGCCGAGATCTCTGGGGCCAACGTCCTGACTTTC.

This clone was counted once. V and J are TRBV5-6 and TRBJ1-5; D is undetermined. V lost 1 base and J 1 base, leaving 3 bases between the germline ends. Germline CDR1 is SGHDT and CDR2 is YYEEEE. The CDR3 is made up of 13 amino acids. In DNA form, the CDR3 reads TGTGCCAGCAGCTTGCACAGCAATCAGCCCCAGCATTTT. Amino acids: CASSLHSNQPQHF. Together with reference TRBV5-6 and TRBJ1-5, the CDR3 gives the full variable domain: DAGVTQSPTHLIKTRGQQVTLRCSPKSGHDTVSWYQQALGQGPQFIFQYYEEEERQRGNFPDRFSGHQFPNYSSELNVNALLLGDSALYLCASSLHSNQPQHFGDGTRLSIL.

A few counts support this clone. CDR3 nucleotides: TGTGCTAGTGGTTTGGCGATTCTTAATCAGCCCCAGCATTTT. It codes for CASGLAILNQPQHF. This chain links TRBV12-5 with TRBJ1-5, with D unresolved. The germline V and J ends were trimmed by 1 base and 4 bases, with 8 bases remaining between them. Germline CDR1 LGHNT, CDR2 FRNRAP. The CDR3 has 14 residues.

This chain links TRBV5-6 with TRBJ2-5; 8 nucleotides align to TRBD1. V lost 2 bases to trimming and J lost 5 bases; unmatched junction nucleotides: 5. This CDR3 spans 14 amino acids. Germline V gene lookup returns CDR1 SGHDT and CDR2 YYEEEE. DNA for the CDR3: TGTGCCAGCAGCTTCGGACAGGGAAAGGAGACCCAGTACTTC. Translation gives CASSFGQGKETQYF.

This clone was counted a few times. The chain joins TRBV13 to TRBJ2-6, with 8 positions matching TRBD1. The germline gives CDR1 PRHDT, CDR2 FYEKMQ (reference sequence). The CDR3 consists of 16 residues. The J segment lost 2 bases and the V segment lost 6 bases, leaving 6 bases of the junction unmatched. The CDR3 nucleotides read TGTGCCAGCAGAGTCGGGACAGGCCCTGGGGCCAACGTCCTGACTTTC. Residues: CASRVGTGPGANVLTF.